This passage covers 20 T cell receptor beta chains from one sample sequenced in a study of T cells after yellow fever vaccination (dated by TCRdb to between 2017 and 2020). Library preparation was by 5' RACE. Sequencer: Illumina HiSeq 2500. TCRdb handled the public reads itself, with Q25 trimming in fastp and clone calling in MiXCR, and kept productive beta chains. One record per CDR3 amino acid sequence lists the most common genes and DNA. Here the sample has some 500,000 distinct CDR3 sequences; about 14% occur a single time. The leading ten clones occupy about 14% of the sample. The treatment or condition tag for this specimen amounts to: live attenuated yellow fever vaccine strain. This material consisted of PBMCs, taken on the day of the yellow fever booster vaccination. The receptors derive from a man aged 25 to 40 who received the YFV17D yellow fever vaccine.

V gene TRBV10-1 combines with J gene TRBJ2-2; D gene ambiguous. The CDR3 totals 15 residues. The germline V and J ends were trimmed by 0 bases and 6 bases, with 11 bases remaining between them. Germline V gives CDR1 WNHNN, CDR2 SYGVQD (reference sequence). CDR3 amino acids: CASSESQLSSGELFF. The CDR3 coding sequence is TGCGCCAGCAGTGAGTCTCAACTTTCCTCCGGGGAGCTGTTTTTT.

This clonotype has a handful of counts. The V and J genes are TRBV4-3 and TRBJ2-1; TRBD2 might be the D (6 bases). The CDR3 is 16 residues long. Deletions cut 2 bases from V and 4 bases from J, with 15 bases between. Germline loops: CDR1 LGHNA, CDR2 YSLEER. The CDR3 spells CASSQSPGVGYNEQFF. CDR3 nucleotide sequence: TGCGCCAGCAGCCAATCCCCGGGAGTCGGTTACAATGAGCAGTTCTTC.

CDR3 sequence: CASSLLAGGRMGDEQFF. The CDR3 DNA follows: TGTGCCAGCAGCTTGCTAGCGGGAGGTAGAATGGGTGATGAGCAGTTCTTC. The chain joins TRBV5-5 to TRBJ2-1, with 11 positions matching TRBD2. This CDR3 region has 17 residues. J lost 8 bases, V lost 1 base, and 11 bases had no gene match. Germline-derived CDR1 and CDR2 are SGHKS and YYEKEE (reference sequence).

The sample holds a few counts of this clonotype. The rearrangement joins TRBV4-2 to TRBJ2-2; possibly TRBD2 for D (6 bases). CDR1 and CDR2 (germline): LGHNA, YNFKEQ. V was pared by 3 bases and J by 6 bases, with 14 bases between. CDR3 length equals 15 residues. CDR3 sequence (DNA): TGTGCCAGCAGCCATTCTGGACTATCTCCCGGGGAGCTGTTTTTT. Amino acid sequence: CASSHSGLSPGELFF.

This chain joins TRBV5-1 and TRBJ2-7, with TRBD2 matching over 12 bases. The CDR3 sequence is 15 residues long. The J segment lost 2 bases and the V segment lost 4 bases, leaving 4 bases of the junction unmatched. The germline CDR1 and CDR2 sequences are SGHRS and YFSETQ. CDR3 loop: CASSGGLAGPYEQYF. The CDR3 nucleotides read TGCGCCAGCAGCGGAGGACTAGCGGGACCCTACGAGCAGTACTTC.

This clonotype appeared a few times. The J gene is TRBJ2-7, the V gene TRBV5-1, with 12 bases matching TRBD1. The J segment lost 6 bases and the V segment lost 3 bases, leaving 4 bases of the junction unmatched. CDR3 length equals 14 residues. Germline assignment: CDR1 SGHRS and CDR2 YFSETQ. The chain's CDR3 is CASSSGTGGREQYF. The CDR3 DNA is TGCGCCAGCAGCTCCGGGACAGGGGGCCGCGAGCAGTACTTC. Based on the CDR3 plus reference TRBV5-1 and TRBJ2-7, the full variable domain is KAGVTQTPRYLIKTRGQQVTLSCSPISGHRSVSWYQQTPGQGLQFLFEYFSETQRNKGNFPGRFSGRQFSNSRSEMNVSTLELGDSALYLCASSSGTGGREQYFGPGTRLTVT.

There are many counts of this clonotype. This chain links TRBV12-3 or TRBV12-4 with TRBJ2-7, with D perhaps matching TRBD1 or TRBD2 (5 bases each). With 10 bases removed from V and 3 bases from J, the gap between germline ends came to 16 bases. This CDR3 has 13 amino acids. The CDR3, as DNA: TGTGCCACGCGCCGGGACCGCAACTACGAGCAGTACTTC. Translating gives CATRRDRNYEQYF.

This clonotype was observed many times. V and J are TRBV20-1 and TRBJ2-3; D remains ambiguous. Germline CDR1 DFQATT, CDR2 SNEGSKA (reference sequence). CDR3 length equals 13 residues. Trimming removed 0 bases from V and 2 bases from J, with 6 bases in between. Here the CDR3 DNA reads TGCAGTGCTAGAGATCCCTTCACAGATACGCAGTATTTT. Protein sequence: CSARDPFTDTQYF.

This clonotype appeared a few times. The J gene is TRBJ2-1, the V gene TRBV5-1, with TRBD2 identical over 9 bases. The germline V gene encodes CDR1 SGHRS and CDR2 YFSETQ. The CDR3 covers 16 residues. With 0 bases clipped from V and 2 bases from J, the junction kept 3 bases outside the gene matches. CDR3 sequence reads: CASSLGGGRAYNEQFF. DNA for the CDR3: TGCGCCAGCAGCTTGGGGGGCGGGAGGGCCTACAATGAGCAGTTCTTC.

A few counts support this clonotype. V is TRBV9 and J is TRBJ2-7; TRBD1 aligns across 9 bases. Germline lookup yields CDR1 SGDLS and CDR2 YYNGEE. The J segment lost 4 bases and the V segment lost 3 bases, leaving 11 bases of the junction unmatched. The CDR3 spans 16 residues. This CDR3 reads CASSARPGQGPYEQYF. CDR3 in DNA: TGTGCCAGCAGCGCAAGACCGGGACAGGGTCCTTACGAGCAGTACTTC.

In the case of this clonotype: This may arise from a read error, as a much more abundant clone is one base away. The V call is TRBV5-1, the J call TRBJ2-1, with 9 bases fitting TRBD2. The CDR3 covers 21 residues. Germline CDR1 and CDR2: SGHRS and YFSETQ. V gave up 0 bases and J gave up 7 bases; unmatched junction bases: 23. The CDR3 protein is CASSLGPGWLGGSGSLNEQFF. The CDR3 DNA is TGCGCCAGCAGCTTGGGTCCCGGGTGGCTCGGTGGTAGCGGGAGTTTGAATGAGCAGTTCTTC.

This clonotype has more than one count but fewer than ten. DNA for the CDR3: TGTGCCAGCAGTGAAAACGGCGGTCGATCCCAGCATTTT. It is translated as CASSENGGRSQHF. V usage is TRBV25-1 and J usage is TRBJ1-5; no clear D. CDR3 length: 13 amino acids. V was clipped by 2 bases and J by 11 bases, with 13 bases between them. Germline V gives CDR1 MGHDK, CDR2 SYGVNS.

The DNA of the CDR3 is TGTGCCAGCAGCCGCAGGGGACAGAGATTGCCCGGGGAGCTGTTTTTT. It yields the protein CASSRRGQRLPGELFF. This rearrangement joins TRBV7-9 to TRBJ2-2; the match to TRBD1 covers 7 bases. J was trimmed by 6 bases and V by 5 bases; bases with no gene match: 12. The CDR3 runs to 16 residues. Germline loops: CDR1 SEHNR, CDR2 FQNEAQ (reference sequence). Variable domain in full (rest from reference TRBV7-9 and TRBJ2-2): DTGVSQNPRHKITKRGQNVTFRCDPISEHNRLYWYRQTLGQGPEFLTYFQNEAQLEKSRLLSDRFSAERPKGSFSTLEIQRTEQGDSAMYLCASSRRGQRLPGELFFGEGSRLTVL.

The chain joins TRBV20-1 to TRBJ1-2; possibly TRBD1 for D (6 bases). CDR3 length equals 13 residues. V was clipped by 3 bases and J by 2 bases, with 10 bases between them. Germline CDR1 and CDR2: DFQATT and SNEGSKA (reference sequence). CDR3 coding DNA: TGCAGTGCTAGTCCAGGGGCGAACTATGGCTACACCTTC. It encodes CSASPGANYGYTF.

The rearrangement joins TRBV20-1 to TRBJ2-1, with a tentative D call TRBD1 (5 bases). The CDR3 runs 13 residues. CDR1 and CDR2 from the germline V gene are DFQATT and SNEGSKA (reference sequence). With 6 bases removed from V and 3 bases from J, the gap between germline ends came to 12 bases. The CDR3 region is CSATAGNYNEQFF. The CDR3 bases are TGCAGTGCAACGGCAGGGAACTACAATGAGCAGTTCTTC.

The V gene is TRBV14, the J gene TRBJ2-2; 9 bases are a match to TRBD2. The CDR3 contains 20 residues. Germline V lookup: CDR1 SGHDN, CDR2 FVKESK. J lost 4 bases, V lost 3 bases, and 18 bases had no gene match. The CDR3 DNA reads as TGTGCCAGCAGCCAGAAAGGACTCGGAGCGGGAGGCGTAGGCACCGGGGAGCTGTTTTTT. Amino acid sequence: CASSQKGLGAGGVGTGELFF.

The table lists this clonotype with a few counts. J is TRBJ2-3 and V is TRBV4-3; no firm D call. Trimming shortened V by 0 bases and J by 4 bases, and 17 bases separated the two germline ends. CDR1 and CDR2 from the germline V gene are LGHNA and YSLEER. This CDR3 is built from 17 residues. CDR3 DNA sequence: TGCGCCAGCAGCCAAGACGCGGTCTACATATATTCAGATACGCAGTATTTT. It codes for CASSQDAVYIYSDTQYF.

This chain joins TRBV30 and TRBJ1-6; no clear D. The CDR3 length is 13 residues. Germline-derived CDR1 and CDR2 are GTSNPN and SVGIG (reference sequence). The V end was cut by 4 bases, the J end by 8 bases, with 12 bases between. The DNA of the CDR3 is TGTGCCTGGAAGGGAGGCTGGGATTCACCCCTCCACTTT. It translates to CAWKGGWDSPLHF.

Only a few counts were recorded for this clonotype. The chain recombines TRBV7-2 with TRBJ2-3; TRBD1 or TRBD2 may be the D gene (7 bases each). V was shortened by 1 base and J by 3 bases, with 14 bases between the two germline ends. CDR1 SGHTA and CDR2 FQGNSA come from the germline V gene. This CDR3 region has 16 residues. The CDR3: CASSLEHRGGTDTQYF. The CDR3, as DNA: TGTGCCAGCAGCTTAGAACACAGGGGAGGGACAGATACGCAGTATTTT.

CDR3 sequence: CASSQVRLAGESEQFF. The CDR3 bases are TGTGCCAGCAGCCAAGTACGGCTAGCGGGAGAAAGTGAGCAGTTCTTC. The chain employs TRBV3-1 and TRBJ2-1, with 10 bases matching TRBD2. V gave up 1 base and J gave up 9 bases; unmatched junction bases: 9. The germline V gene encodes CDR1 LGHDT and CDR2 YNNKEL (reference sequence). The CDR3 extends over 16 amino acids.